A single sample gave rise to the 28 T cell receptor beta chains below, sequenced in a study of response to subunit inactivated influenza vaccine. TCRdb reanalysed the RT-PCR reads using MiXCR and keeps one entry per CDR3 protein. There are 250,000 to 350,000 distinct CDR3 sequences in the sample; 20% to 25% occur only once, and 9% to 12% lies in the top ten. The sequences come from PBMCs from blood, collected roughly 20 months after vaccination. The receptor set was obtained from a man between 50 and 75 years old who received an inactivated influenza vaccine.

The V call is TRBV10-2, the J call TRBJ2-7; D is possibly TRBD2 (5 bases). CDR1 and CDR2 from the germline V gene are WSHSY and SAAADI. The CDR3 extends over 15 amino acids. Trimming removed 1 base from V and 0 bases from J, with 10 bases in between. CDR3 DNA: TGCGCCAGCAGTGAGTTCCGAGGGAGCTCCTACGAGCAGTACTTC. Translation: CASSEFRGSSYEQYF.

On this clonotype: A much larger clone is a single base away; this may be a read error. The chain links TRBV4-3 to TRBJ1-1; D is undetermined. Germline lookup yields CDR1 LGHNA and CDR2 YSLEER. Trimming shortened V by 4 bases and J by 9 bases, and 15 bases separated the two germline ends. The CDR3 has 13 amino acids. The CDR3 nucleotides are TGCGCCAGCAGCCCGGGTGGGCGGACTCAAGCTTTCTTT. The encoded protein is CASSPGGRTQAFF.

This chain joins TRBV30 and TRBJ2-1; D possibly corresponds to TRBD1 (5 bases). The germline CDR1 and CDR2 sequences are GTSNPN and SVGIG (reference sequence). The V end lost 2 bases, the J end lost 8 bases, and 13 bases lay between the germline ends. This CDR3 has 13 residues. The chain's CDR3 is CAWSPGQVDEQFF. The CDR3 DNA reads TGTGCCTGGAGTCCCGGACAAGTCGATGAGCAGTTCTTC.

The chain links TRBV12-3 or TRBV12-4 to TRBJ2-1; D is perhaps TRBD2 (6 bases). CDR3 length: 14 amino acids. The V end was cut by 4 bases, the J end by 6 bases, with 13 bases between. The CDR3 sequence is CASSSAGFGNEQFF. CDR3 sequence (DNA): TGTGCCAGCAGTTCCGCGGGGTTCGGCAATGAGCAGTTCTTC.

The chain recombines TRBV10-3 with TRBJ1-1; D not resolved. The V gene's germline CDR1 is ENHRY and CDR2 SYGVKD. This CDR3 contains 14 residues. The V end was cut by 5 bases, the J end by 4 bases, with 14 bases between. DNA for the CDR3: TGTGCCATCAGTTCGGACTACCTCGGCACTGAAGCTTTCTTT. Translated, it gives CAISSDYLGTEAFF.

A remark on this clonotype: This may be a read error: a much more frequent sequence differs by one nucleotide. The chain couples TRBV29-1 to TRBJ1-1; no clear D. Germline V CDR1 and CDR2: SQVTM, ANQGSEA. This CDR3 is 12 amino acids long. In DNA, the CDR3 is TGCAGCGTTGATTGGAGTAACACTGTAGCTTTCTTT. This translates into CSVDWSNTVAFF.

The V and J genes are TRBV4-2 and TRBJ2-7, with 7 bases fitting TRBD1. The CDR3 is made up of 15 amino acids. Germline V lookup: CDR1 LGHNA, CDR2 YNFKEQ. V lost 2 bases to trimming and J lost 3 bases; unmatched junction nucleotides: 7. The CDR3 sequence is CASSQSGTANYEQYF. DNA of the CDR3: TGTGCCAGCAGCCAATCCGGGACAGCGAACTACGAGCAGTACTTC.

The rearrangement joins TRBV5-6 to TRBJ1-4; D ambiguous. There are 14 residues in the CDR3. Per germline, CDR1 SGHDT and CDR2 YYEEEE. Trimming stripped 5 bases from V and 12 bases from J, with 20 bases between. CDR3 loop: CASSSGFLRWELFF. CDR3 nucleotide sequence: TGTGCCAGCAGTTCCGGGTTCCTACGCTGGGAACTGTTTTTT.

This clonotype was detected ten times or more. The rearrangement joins TRBV12-3 or TRBV12-4 to TRBJ1-1; tentatively, D is TRBD1 (5 bases). V lost 0 bases to trimming and J lost 6 bases, with 11 bases between them. This CDR3 is 14 amino acids long. The DNA of the CDR3 is TGTGCCAGCAGTTTAGCGCTTGGGGGACCTGAAGCTTTCTTT. It is translated as CASSLALGGPEAFF.

The CDR3 DNA reads TGTGCCTGGAGCCGACAGGGGGCGAGGTACACTGAAGCTTTCTTT. This encodes CAWSRQGARYTEAFF. The gene calls are TRBV30 and TRBJ1-1, with 10 bases identical to TRBD1. The CDR3 has 15 residues. The germline CDR1 and CDR2 sequences are GTSNPN and SVGIG (reference sequence). The ends lost 3 bases at V and 3 bases at J; junction bases unmatched: 7.

The rearrangement joins TRBV5-1 to TRBJ1-2, with 10 nucleotides matching TRBD1. This CDR3 comprises 14 residues. V shed 4 bases and J 5 bases; nucleotides not matched to a gene: 5. The germline V gene has CDR1 SGHRS and CDR2 YFSETQ. CDR3 bases: TGCGCCAGCAGCCAGACAGGGGGCGGTTATGGCTACACCTTC. Its protein is CASSQTGGGYGYTF.

This clonotype was recorded only once. The gene calls are TRBV19 and TRBJ1-5; D gene uncertain. CDR3 size: 15 residues. V lost 7 bases and J lost 2, with 15 bases in between. The germline gives CDR1 LNHDA, CDR2 SQIVND (reference sequence). The CDR3: CASKETWRGNQPQHF. The CDR3 DNA reads TGTGCCAGTAAGGAGACGTGGCGAGGCAATCAGCCCCAGCATTTT.

This clonotype appeared a few times. This chain links TRBV27 with TRBJ1-2; the match to TRBD1 covers 7 bases. The V segment lost 5 bases and the J segment 6 bases; nucleotides outside the gene matches: 9. CDR3 size: 14 residues. Germline V gene lookup returns CDR1 MNHEY and CDR2 SMNVEV (reference sequence). CDR3 protein: CASSVTGDPHGYTF. In DNA form, the CDR3 reads TGTGCCAGCAGTGTCACAGGGGATCCCCATGGCTACACCTTC.

V is TRBV4-3 and J is TRBJ2-1; 7 positions agree with TRBD2. Trimming at V came to 4 bases and at J to 0 bases, leaving 9 bases not matched to a gene. Germline lookup yields CDR1 LGHNA and CDR2 YSLEER. CDR3 size: 17 residues. CDR3 residues: CASSLGTTSLSYNEQFF. CDR3 DNA: TGCGCCAGCAGCCTTGGGACTACCTCCCTCTCCTACAATGAGCAGTTCTTC.

This clonotype was seen a few times. The genes are TRBV12-3 or TRBV12-4 and TRBJ2-2; no reliable D call. Trimming left V 7 bases short and J 0 bases short, with 9 bases between. CDR3 length equals 14 residues. The CDR3 DNA follows: TGTGCCAGCAAACCACTCTCGAACACCGGGGAGCTGTTTTTT. Protein product: CASKPLSNTGELFF.

This clonotype has a handful of counts. This chain connects TRBV5-1 to TRBJ2-4, with D uncertain. V lost 0 bases and J 8 bases, leaving 12 bases between the germline ends. Germline assignment: CDR1 SGHRS and CDR2 YFSETQ. The CDR3 has 14 amino acids. The CDR3, as DNA: TGCGCCAGCAGCTTGGCTGGAATTGATCACATTCAGTACTTC. It yields the protein CASSLAGIDHIQYF.

The chain employs TRBV5-6 and TRBJ1-1; D remains ambiguous. The CDR3 contains 12 residues. Trimming removed 4 bases from V and 7 bases from J, with 11 bases in between. Germline V CDR1 and CDR2: SGHDT, YYEEEE. The CDR3 DNA sequence: TGTGCCAGCAGCCTCCCTGTGGGTGAAGCTTTCTTT. Protein: CASSLPVGEAFF. The variable domain in full, with the rest retrieved from reference TRBV5-6 and TRBJ1-1, is DAGVTQSPTHLIKTRGQQVTLRCSPKSGHDTVSWYQQALGQGPQFIFQYYEEEERQRGNFPDRFSGHQFPNYSSELNVNALLLGDSALYLCASSLPVGEAFFGQGTRLTVV.

This clonotype has just a few counts. This chain links TRBV6-2 or TRBV6-3 with TRBJ2-4, with D perhaps matching TRBD1 (7 bases). The V and J ends lost 0 bases and 7 bases respectively, with 10 bases between them. The CDR3 totals 14 residues. In germline, CDR1 is MNHEY, CDR2 SVGEGT. The CDR3: CASSYSSGGNIQYF. The CDR3 DNA reads as TGTGCCAGCAGTTACTCCTCAGGGGGGAACATTCAGTACTTC.

The gene calls are TRBV10-3 and TRBJ1-3; possible D gene TRBD1, 5 bases. The V and J ends lost 3 bases and 7 bases respectively, with 13 bases between them. The CDR3 has 14 residues. CDR1 is ENHRY and CDR2 is SYGVKD in the germline V gene. CDR3: CAISDSGSGNTIYF. For the CDR3, the DNA is TGTGCCATCAGTGACTCAGGGTCGGGGAACACCATATATTTT.

The genes are TRBV20-1 and TRBJ2-7; 8 positions agree with TRBD2. The J segment lost 5 bases and the V segment lost 5 bases, leaving 11 bases of the junction unmatched. This CDR3 has 14 amino acids. CDR1 is DFQATT, CDR2 SNEGSKA, per germline (reference sequence). The CDR3 DNA reads as TGCAGTGCTCCAAGCGGGAGTGGTTCCAACGAGCAGTACTTC. Amino acids: CSAPSGSGSNEQYF.

This clonotype was seen more than once but under ten times. The chain carries TRBV11-2 and TRBJ2-5, with D possibly being TRBD1 or TRBD2 (5 bases each). The V end was cut by 3 bases, the J end by 2 bases, with 10 bases between. CDR3 length: 14 residues. CDR1 and CDR2 from the germline V gene are SGHAT and FQNNGV. Here the CDR3 DNA reads TGTGCCAGCAGCTTCCTCTGGGGGCAAGAGACCCAGTACTTC. Translation gives CASSFLWGQETQYF. Full variable domain (rest looked up from reference TRBV11-2 and TRBJ2-5): EAGVAQSPRYKIIEKRQSVAFWCNPISGHATLYWYQQILGQGPKLLIQFQNNGVVDDSQLPKDRFSAERLKGVDSTLKIQPAKLEDSAVYLCASSFLWGQETQYFGPGTRLLVL.

J is TRBJ1-6 and V is TRBV12-3 or TRBV12-4; D is uncertain. V was trimmed by 3 bases and J by 2 bases, leaving 5 bases between them. The CDR3 length is 14 residues. CDR3 residues: CASSFSTYNSPLHF. CDR3 coding DNA: TGTGCCAGCAGTTTCTCTACCTATAATTCACCCCTCCACTTT.

The gene calls are TRBV21-1 and TRBJ2-7; the table's D call TRBD1 went unverified against the DNA. TRBV21-1 is recorded as a pseudogene. This CDR3 has 16 amino acids. CDR3 bases: TGTGCCAGCAGCAAAGGGGGCAGGGCGGACTCCTACGAGCAGTACTTC. Amino acids: CASSKGGRADSYEQYF.

A word on this clonotype: One end of the junction varies from germline; a read error may be responsible. V usage is TRBV7-2 and J usage is TRBJ2-7, with D maybe TRBD1 (5 bases). The CDR3 covers 14 residues. Germline V gene sequence: CDR1 SGHTA, CDR2 FQGNSA. DNA for the CDR3: TGTGCCAGCAGCTTAGGTCAGGGATCCTCCGAGCAGTACTTC. Its protein is CASSLGQGSSEQYF.

The chain has TRBV6-5 and TRBJ1-1, with D unresolved. V lost 0 bases to trimming and J lost 2 bases, with 19 bases between them. This CDR3 comprises 18 residues. In germline, CDR1 is MNHEY, CDR2 SVGAGI. CDR3 sequence: CASSYSMAPGRKNTEAFF. CDR3 nucleotides: TGTGCCAGCAGTTACTCGATGGCCCCGGGTCGGAAAAACACTGAAGCTTTCTTT.

The CDR3 region is CASSEAPTATGSTNEKLFF. CDR3 nucleotides: TGTGCCAGCAGTGAAGCGCCCACAGCAACCGGCTCAACTAATGAAAAACTGTTTTTT. The gene calls are TRBV2 and TRBJ1-4, with D unclear. This CDR3 contains 19 residues. The germline V and J ends were trimmed by 0 bases and 0 bases, with 17 bases remaining between them. Looked up from germline, CDR1 is SNHLY and CDR2 is FYNNEI.

The rearrangement links TRBV27 to TRBJ1-2, with TRBD1 matching over 7 bases. V gave up 5 bases and J gave up 2 bases; unmatched junction bases: 11. Germline CDR1 reads MNHEY; CDR2 reads SMNVEV (reference sequence). The CDR3 totals 16 residues. The DNA for the CDR3 is TGTGCCAGCAGTGGACGGACAGGCCGACTGAACTATGGCTACACCTTC. The encoded protein is CASSGRTGRLNYGYTF.

As concerns this clonotype: A read error may be the cause here, since a much bigger clone is one base away. V usage is TRBV4-3 and J usage is TRBJ1-2, with a weak D call TRBD1 (5 bases). Germline V gene data show CDR1 as LGHNA and CDR2 as YSLEER. The CDR3 runs to 16 residues. The CDR3 loop reads CSSSQEVLQGNYGYTF. The CDR3 region has the DNA TGCTCCAGCAGCCAAGAGGTACTCCAGGGAAACTATGGCTACACCTTC.